The 22 T cell receptor beta chains below all came from one sample that was sequenced in a study of blood T cells in healthy people across ages. The use of a sample-barcoded 5' primer and a J-beta primer mix characterized a second PCR of 7 to 11 cycles. TCRdb recomputed calls from the 5' RACE reads with MiXCR, one row per CDR3 protein. The data contain around 1,900,000 distinct CDR3 sequences, about 39% of them seen just once; the ten biggest clones take up more than 20%. Sequencing was carried out using blood. These receptors all come from a human donor in good health.

This clonotype was seen a handful of times. The chain links TRBV2 to TRBJ2-4; 7 bases agree with TRBD1. The J call may be incorrect, as the DNA end agrees better with TRBJ2-7. CDR3 length equals 14 residues. In germline, CDR1 is SNHLY, CDR2 FYNNEI. The CDR3 reads CASSEEGAHSEQYF. CDR3 nucleotides: TGTGCCAGCAGTGAAGAGGGGGCGCACAGCGAGCAGTACTTC.

This clonotype has a handful of counts. One end of the junction fails to match germline, which may point to a read error. The chain combines TRBV6-1 with TRBJ2-7; TRBD1 aligns across 7 bases. The CDR3 loop spans 16 amino acids. Germline assignment: CDR1 MNHNS and CDR2 SASEGT. The CDR3 DNA reads TGTGCCAGCAGAGAAGCCGGGACAGATAATTACTACGAGCAGTACTTC. Translated, it gives CASREAGTDNYYEQYF.

The chain combines TRBV14 with TRBJ2-1; D remains unclear. Germline CDR1 reads SGHDN; CDR2 reads FVKESK. The CDR3 is 18 amino acids. Deletions cut 5 bases from V and 8 bases from J, with 28 bases between. CDR3 bases: TGTGCCAGCAGCGAACGTCCGTTCCAAATCCCCCGAACGGATGAGCAGTTCTTC. Translating gives CASSERPFQIPRTDEQFF.

The chain combines TRBV29-1 with TRBJ1-1, with unresolved D. This CDR3 is built from 12 residues. The ends were cut back, 4 bases at V and 4 bases at J, with 10 bases in the middle. CDR1 is SQVTM and CDR2 is ANQGSEA in the germline V gene. For the CDR3, the DNA is TGCAGCGTTGGGAGAGGCAGCACTGAAGCTTTCTTT. It specifies CSVGRGSTEAFF. Looking up the rest from reference TRBV29-1 and TRBJ1-1 gives the full variable domain: SAVISQKPSRDICQRGTSLTIQCQVDSQVTMMFWYRQQPGQSLTLIATANQGSEATYESGFVIDKFPISRPNLTFSTLTVSNMSPEDSSIYLCSVGRGSTEAFFGQGTRLTVV.

The chain recombines TRBV6-9 with TRBJ1-2; no clear D gene. Trimming left V 8 bases short and J 1 base short, with 14 bases between. Germline lookup yields CDR1 MNHGY and CDR2 SVAAGI. The CDR3 extends over 14 amino acids. CDR3 in DNA: TGTGCCAGCTTCTATCCCCCGGTTAACTATGGCTACACCTTC. Translation gives CASFYPPVNYGYTF.

V and J are TRBV29-1 and TRBJ2-7, with D possibly TRBD2 on 5 matching bases. From germline, CDR1 is SQVTM and CDR2 ANQGSEA. This CDR3 spans 12 amino acids. The V and J ends lost 5 bases and 3 bases respectively, with 11 bases between them. Here the CDR3 reads CSVSSGNYEQYF. The CDR3 DNA reads TGCAGCGTTAGCTCGGGGAACTACGAGCAGTACTTC.

This chain links TRBV7-9 with TRBJ2-1; TRBD1 is a possible D gene (6 bases). CDR3 length: 14 residues. The ends were cut back, 3 bases at V and 6 bases at J, with 12 bases in the middle. Looked up from germline, CDR1 is SEHNR and CDR2 is FQNEAQ (reference sequence). The DNA of the CDR3 is TGTGCCAGCAGCTTCCTTGGACAGCCCAATGAGCAGTTCTTC. Its protein is CASSFLGQPNEQFF.

CDR3 sequence reads: CASSAWNLFFTDTQYF. Here the CDR3 DNA reads TGTGCCAGCAGTGCCTGGAATCTCTTTTTCACAGATACGCAGTATTTT. This chain joins TRBV12-3 or TRBV12-4 and TRBJ2-3, with unresolved D. CDR3 length: 16 amino acids. Between the trimmed V and J ends, which lost 5 bases and 2 bases, there was a span of 17 bases.

In this sample, this clonotype turned up many times. The chain couples TRBV11-2 to TRBJ2-5, with TRBD1 as a possible D gene (7 bases). Germline assignment: CDR1 SGHAT and CDR2 FQNNGV. There are 13 residues in the CDR3. Trimming shortened V by 6 bases and J by 5 bases, and 13 bases separated the two germline ends. The CDR3 bases are TGTGCCAGCAGGCCGACAGGGAGGGAGACCCAGTACTTC. Its translation: CASRPTGRETQYF.

The chain uses TRBV3-1 and TRBJ2-7; D is uncertain. CDR1 is LGHDT, CDR2 YNNKEL, per germline (reference sequence). The CDR3 is 13 residues long. V was shortened by 1 base and J by 12 bases, with 16 bases between the two germline ends. The DNA for the CDR3 is TGTGCCAGCAGCCAAGGAAGCAGTGACGTTAGGTACTTC. Translation gives CASSQGSSDVRYF.

This clonotype showed up just a few times. The chain employs TRBV7-2 and TRBJ2-2, with a weak D call TRBD1 (5 bases). V dropped 2 bases and J dropped 2 bases, with 15 bases sitting between them. CDR1 and CDR2 (germline): SGHTA, FQGNSA. CDR3 length equals 17 residues. CDR3 region: CASSLQSGRSNTGELFF. In DNA form, the CDR3 reads TGTGCCAGCAGCTTACAATCAGGGCGTAGTAACACCGGGGAGCTGTTTTTT.

This clonotype came up a few times. The V call is TRBV5-1, the J call TRBJ2-2, with 11 bases fitting TRBD1. Germline CDR1 reads SGHRS; CDR2 reads YFSETQ. This CDR3 spans 16 amino acids. Trimming removed 4 bases from V and 0 bases from J; junction bases left unmatched: 2. The CDR3 loop is CASSAGQGANTGELFF. CDR3 sequence (DNA): TGCGCCAGCAGCGCGGGACAGGGGGCGAACACCGGGGAGCTGTTTTTT.

This clonotype was seen a few times. The chain recombines TRBV6-2 or TRBV6-3 with TRBJ1-5, with D perhaps TRBD1 (5 bases). Germline lookup yields CDR1 MNHEY and CDR2 SVGEGT. The V and J ends lost 4 bases and 2 bases respectively, with 18 bases between them. This CDR3 comprises 17 residues. This CDR3 is CASSSHGTARGNQPQHF. For the CDR3, the DNA is TGTGCCAGCAGTTCACACGGGACGGCCCGGGGCAATCAGCCCCAGCATTTT.

This clonotype was seen a handful of times. V gene TRBV12-3 or TRBV12-4 combines with J gene TRBJ2-1, with 7 bases fitting TRBD1. V was pared by 5 bases and J by 5 bases, with 9 bases of the junction left unmatched. The CDR3 length is 15 residues. The CDR3 DNA reads TGTGCCAGCAGTGGTTGGGGGACAGATAACAATGAGCAGTTCTTC. Protein sequence: CASSGWGTDNNEQFF.

V usage is TRBV7-2 and J usage is TRBJ2-7; unclear D gene. CDR1 and CDR2 from the germline V gene are SGHTA and FQGNSA. There are 14 residues in the CDR3. V gave up 1 base and J gave up 4 bases, with 11 bases separating them. For the CDR3, the DNA is TGTGCCAGCAGCTTAGTCCCGGTTACTTACGAGCAGTACTTC. It translates to CASSLVPVTYEQYF.

The J gene is TRBJ1-2, the V gene TRBV3-1; D is ambiguous. CDR1 and CDR2 from the germline V gene are LGHDT and YNNKEL (reference sequence). Trimming took 0 bases from V and 2 from J, leaving 22 bases between them. CDR3 length equals 19 residues. The CDR3: CASSQDPTVEGNPNYGYTF. CDR3 in DNA: TGTGCCAGCAGCCAAGACCCTACTGTGGAGGGAAACCCAAACTATGGCTACACCTTC.

The rearrangement joins TRBV4-3 to TRBJ2-1; a possible D gene is TRBD2 (5 bases). V lost 0 bases to trimming and J lost 5 bases, with 14 bases between them. The germline V gene encodes CDR1 LGHNA and CDR2 YSLEER. The CDR3 loop spans 16 amino acids. CDR3 residues: CASSQDSGVFDNEQFF. The DNA of the CDR3 is TGCGCCAGCAGCCAAGATTCCGGGGTCTTCGACAATGAGCAGTTCTTC.

This clonotype appeared a few times. The rearrangement links TRBV28 to TRBJ2-1; 10 bases are shared with TRBD1. The trim removed 6 bases at V and 5 bases at J, leaving 10 bases unmatched. Germline V gene lookup returns CDR1 MDHEN and CDR2 SYDVKM. The CDR3 extends over 16 amino acids. The CDR3 DNA follows: TGTGCCAGCAGACCGGCCGGGACAGGGGTGAACAATGAGCAGTTCTTC. Protein: CASRPAGTGVNNEQFF. The variable domain in full, with the rest retrieved from reference TRBV28 and TRBJ2-1, is DVKVTQSSRYLVKRTGEKVFLECVQDMDHENMFWYRQDPGLGLRLIYFSYDVKMKEKGDIPEGYSVSREKKERFSLILESASTNQTSMYLCASRPAGTGVNNEQFFGPGTRLTVL.

CDR3: CASSSTAPSGQFF. The CDR3 coding sequence is TGTGCCAGCAGTTCGACAGCTCCCTCGGGGCAGTTCTTC. The V gene is TRBV6-2 or TRBV6-3, the J gene TRBJ2-1; perhaps TRBD1 as D (5 bases). Germline lookup yields CDR1 MNHEY and CDR2 SVGEGT. Between the trimmed V and J ends, which lost 4 bases and 12 bases, there was a span of 16 bases. The CDR3 is 13 amino acids.

This clonotype occurred many times. The chain combines TRBV6-2 or TRBV6-3 with TRBJ2-1; 8 positions agree with TRBD2. J was trimmed by 5 bases and V by 5 bases; bases with no gene match: 8. The CDR3 is 15 residues long. Germline V gives CDR1 MNHEY, CDR2 SVGEGT. The CDR3 loop is CASSTLAAINNEQFF. CDR3 nucleotides: TGTGCCAGCAGTACACTAGCGGCCATCAACAATGAGCAGTTCTTC.

Written as DNA, the CDR3 is TGCAGCGTCGGACCGGGACAGTCAAACATTCAGTACTTC. Translating gives CSVGPGQSNIQYF. The chain couples TRBV29-1 to TRBJ2-7, with 7 positions matching TRBD1. With the DNA end fitting TRBJ2-4 better, the J assignment may be wrong. Germline-derived CDR1 and CDR2 are SQVTM and ANQGSEA. The CDR3 covers 13 residues.

This clonotype was observed at least ten times. The J gene is TRBJ1-5, the V gene TRBV7-2; 9 positions match TRBD1. This CDR3 has 14 amino acids. Germline CDR1 and CDR2: SGHTA and FQGNSA. The V segment lost 6 bases and the J segment 6 bases; nucleotides outside the gene matches: 6. CDR3 bases: TGTGCCAGCAGGGACAGGGGCGCAGGTCAGCCCCAGCATTTT. This gives the protein CASRDRGAGQPQHF. The variable domain in full, completed from reference TRBV7-2 and TRBJ1-5, reads GAGVSQSPSNKVTEKGKDVELRCDPISGHTALYWYRQSLGQGLEFLIYFQGNSAPDKSGLPSDRFSAERTGGSVSTLTIQRTQQEDSAVYLCASRDRGAGQPQHFGDGTRLSIL.